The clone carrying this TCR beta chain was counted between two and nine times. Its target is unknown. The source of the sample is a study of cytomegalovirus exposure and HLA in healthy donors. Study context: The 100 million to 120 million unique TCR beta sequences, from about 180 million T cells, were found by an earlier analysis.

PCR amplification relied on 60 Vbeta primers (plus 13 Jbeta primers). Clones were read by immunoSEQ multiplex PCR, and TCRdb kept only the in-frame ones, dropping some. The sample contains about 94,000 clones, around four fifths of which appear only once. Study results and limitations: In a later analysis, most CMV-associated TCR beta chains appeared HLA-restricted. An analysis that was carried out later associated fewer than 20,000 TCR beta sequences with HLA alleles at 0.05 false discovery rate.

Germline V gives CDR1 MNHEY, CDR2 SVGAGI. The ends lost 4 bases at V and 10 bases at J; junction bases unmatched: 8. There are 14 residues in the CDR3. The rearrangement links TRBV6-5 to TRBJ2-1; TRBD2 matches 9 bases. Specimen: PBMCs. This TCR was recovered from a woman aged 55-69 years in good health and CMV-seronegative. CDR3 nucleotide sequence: TGTGCCAGCAGTTCTGCTAGCGGGACGGGAGAGCAGTTCTTC. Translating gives CASSSASGTGEQFF.